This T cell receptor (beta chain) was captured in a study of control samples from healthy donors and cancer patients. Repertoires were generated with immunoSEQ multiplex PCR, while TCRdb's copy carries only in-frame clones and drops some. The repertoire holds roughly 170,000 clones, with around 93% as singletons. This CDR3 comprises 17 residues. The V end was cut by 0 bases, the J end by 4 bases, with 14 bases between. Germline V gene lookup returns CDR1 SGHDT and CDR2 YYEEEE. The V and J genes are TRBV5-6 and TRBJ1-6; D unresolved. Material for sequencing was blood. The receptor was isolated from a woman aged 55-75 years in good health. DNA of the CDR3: TGTGCCAGCAGCTTGGGTAGGGTTGGAAGGTATAATTCACCCCTCCACTTT. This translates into CASSLGRVGRYNSPLHF.